The sample holds a few counts of the clone carrying this T cell receptor (beta chain). Specified time point: sample taken at primary tumor resection. Unsorted whole RNA samples from tumor, nontumor lung or frozen PBMC were sequenced. The sample belongs to a study of spatial heterogeneity in lung cancer. Looking at the study overall: For the average unique TCR and UMI combination, more than 8.5 occurrences appeared in raw reads.

The CDR3 is 15 amino acids. The germline CDR1 and CDR2 sequences are SGHKS and YYEKEE (reference sequence). Trimming removed 3 bases from V and 6 bases from J, with 18 bases in between. TCRdb reprocessed the 5' RACE reads with MiXCR, giving one entry per CDR3 protein. The table includes more than 2,500 distinct CDR3 sequences, about 17% detected once. This TCR was sampled from a female donor with early-stage non-small cell lung cancer. This rearrangement joins TRBV5-5 to TRBJ1-1; D gene uncertain. The specimen comprised normal lung tissue next to the tumor, sampled at surgery. The CDR3 protein is CASSYRGGMSAEAFF. In nucleotides, the CDR3 is TGTGCCAGCAGCTACCGGGGAGGGATGAGCGCTGAAGCTTTCTTT. Full variable domain (remainder filled in from reference TRBV5-5 and TRBJ1-1): DAGVTQSPTHLIKTRGQQVTLRCSPISGHKSVSWYQQVLGQGPQFIFQYYEKEERGRGNFPDRFSARQFPNYSSELNVNALLLGDSALYLCASSYRGGMSAEAFFGQGTRLTVV.